The 24 T cell receptor beta chains presented below share a single source sample, sequenced in a study of T cell responses to AZD1222 COVID-19 vaccine. Data came from immunoSEQ multiplex PCR; TCRdb stores just in-frame clones and leaves some out. The top ten clones hold about 5% of a sample with around 46,000 clones, 89% of them seen once. The sequencing here drew on peripheral blood, taken 28 days after the second AZD1222 dose. Source of these receptors: an adult who received the AZD1222 COVID-19 vaccine.

This chain connects TRBV5-5 to TRBJ1-1; unclear D gene. V was clipped by 0 bases and J by 7 bases, with 10 bases between them. The length of the CDR3 is 13 residues. Germline loops: CDR1 SGHKS, CDR2 YYEKEE (reference sequence). CDR3 sequence: CASSLDPALEAFF. The CDR3 coding sequence is TGTGCCAGCAGCTTGGACCCGGCCCTTGAAGCTTTCTTT.

The gene calls are TRBV5-1 and TRBJ2-7; unclear D gene. Germline assignment: CDR1 SGHRS and CDR2 YFSETQ. The CDR3 is 13 amino acids. V lost 2 bases and J lost 3, with 9 bases in between. The CDR3 nucleotides are TGCGCCAGCAGCTTTAGACCAGACTACGAGCAGTACTTC. Its protein is CASSFRPDYEQYF.

This clone occurred a few times. This rearrangement joins TRBV28 to TRBJ1-5, with no clear D. Germline V lookup: CDR1 MDHEN, CDR2 SYDVKM. Deletions cut 2 bases from V and 0 bases from J, with 8 bases between. This CDR3 is built from 15 residues. CDR3 amino acids: CASSLRTDSNQPQHF. CDR3 DNA sequence: TGTGCCAGCAGTTTAAGGACGGATAGCAATCAGCCCCAGCATTTT.

The chain joins TRBV12-3 or TRBV12-4 to TRBJ1-1, with D possibly matching TRBD1 (5 bases). The CDR3 contains 13 residues. Trimming left V 2 bases short and J 3 bases short, with 7 bases between. Written as DNA, the CDR3 is TGTGCCAGCAGTTTATTGGGGGACACTGAAGCTTTCTTT. Amino acid sequence: CASSLLGDTEAFF.

This rearrangement joins TRBV19 to TRBJ2-1, with TRBD2 as a possible D gene (6 bases). Trimming left V 11 bases short and J 7 bases short, with 12 bases between. The length of the CDR3 is 11 residues. Germline CDR1 reads LNHDA; CDR2 reads SQIVND (reference sequence). In DNA form, the CDR3 reads TGTGCCGGGGGGACTCTAAATGAGCAGTTCTTC. This translates into CAGGTLNEQFF.

The chain combines TRBV7-9 with TRBJ2-7; 10 bases fit TRBD1. Germline CDR1 and CDR2: SEHNR and FQNEAQ (reference sequence). This CDR3 is 14 amino acids long. Trimming cost V 5 bases and J 6 bases; bases outside gene matches: 7. Here the CDR3 DNA reads TGTGCCAGCAGCCACAACCGGGACAGGGGCGAGCAGTACTTC. Protein sequence: CASSHNRDRGEQYF.

The chain combines TRBV28 with TRBJ1-1; a weak D match, TRBD1 (5 bases). The germline V gene encodes CDR1 MDHEN and CDR2 SYDVKM. CDR3 length equals 15 residues. Trimming shortened V by 5 bases and J by 5 bases, and 18 bases separated the two germline ends. The CDR3 sequence: CASSPGSQGETEAFF. The CDR3 DNA is TGTGCCAGCAGTCCCGGTAGTCAGGGCGAAACTGAAGCTTTCTTT.

This chain uses TRBV28 with TRBJ2-1; no clear D gene. The CDR3 is 12 residues long. V gave up 2 bases and J gave up 9 bases, with 8 bases separating them. CDR1 and CDR2 (germline): MDHEN, SYDVKM. DNA of the CDR3: TGTGCCAGCAGTTTAGGTGGCTTTGAGCAGTTCTTC. Residues: CASSLGGFEQFF.

The genes are TRBV9 and TRBJ2-3, with TRBD2 matching 13 bases. V was clipped by 1 base and J by 3 bases; unmatched bases: 2. The CDR3 is 16 amino acids. Germline CDR1 is SGDLS and CDR2 is YYNGEE. DNA for the CDR3: TGTGCCAGCAGCGTAACTAGCGGGGGGGATACAGATACGCAGTATTTT. This gives the protein CASSVTSGGDTDTQYF.

The rearrangement joins TRBV5-5 to TRBJ2-1; 9 positions agree with TRBD1. Germline V gene lookup returns CDR1 SGHKS and CDR2 YYEKEE (reference sequence). The CDR3 consists of 18 residues. V shed 6 bases and J 4 bases; nucleotides not matched to a gene: 17. CDR3 DNA: TGTGCCAGCATCCCCTGGGGACAGGGATCCCTTCAATACAATGAGCAGTTCTTC. Protein sequence: CASIPWGQGSLQYNEQFF.

J is TRBJ2-7 and V is TRBV7-2; D not resolved. The CDR3 spans 14 residues. Trimming cost V 1 base and J 2 bases, with 9 bases left between them. Germline V gene data show CDR1 as SGHTA and CDR2 as FQGNSA. The CDR3 is CASSLGLAPYEQYF. CDR3 sequence (DNA): TGTGCCAGCAGCTTAGGACTGGCCCCCTACGAGCAGTACTTC.

The table lists this clone with a few counts. The CDR3 loop is CASSPYRQGVNEKLFF. In DNA form, the CDR3 reads TGCGCCAGCAGCCCCTATCGACAGGGGGTAAATGAAAAACTGTTTTTT. This rearrangement joins TRBV5-1 to TRBJ1-4; 9 positions agree with TRBD1. The germline CDR1 and CDR2 sequences are SGHRS and YFSETQ. The CDR3 length is 16 residues. V trimming: 4 bases; J trimming: 5 bases; junction bases outside the gene matches: 9.

The chain carries TRBV3-1 (or the pseudogene TRBV3-2) and TRBJ1-3; perhaps TRBD1 as D (5 bases). V was clipped by 4 bases and J by 0 bases, with 10 bases between them. This CDR3 is 15 amino acids long. Germline lookup yields CDR1 LGHDT and CDR2 YNNKEL (reference sequence). The CDR3 region has the DNA TGTGCCAGCAGCCTAAACAGGCTCTCTGGAAACACCATATATTTT. Its protein is CASSLNRLSGNTIYF.

The V and J genes are TRBV6-5 and TRBJ2-1; 9 bases match TRBD2. The V and J ends lost 0 bases and 8 bases, in that order; junction bases with no gene match: 8. Germline CDR1 and CDR2: MNHEY and SVGAGI. This CDR3 region has 16 residues. For the CDR3, the DNA is TGTGCCAGCAGTTACTCGACTAGCGGACGTACCGATGAGCAGTTCTTC. It specifies CASSYSTSGRTDEQFF.

The J gene is TRBJ1-1, the V gene TRBV5-1, with D unclear. This CDR3 contains 15 residues. Trimming shortened V by 0 bases and J by 3 bases, and 12 bases separated the two germline ends. Germline V gene sequence: CDR1 SGHRS, CDR2 YFSETQ. The CDR3 here is CASSLEGSRHTEAFF. DNA of the CDR3: TGCGCCAGCAGCTTGGAGGGCAGTCGTCACACTGAAGCTTTCTTT.

The chain joins TRBV5-1 to TRBJ2-2; 7 bases are shared with TRBD1. This CDR3 is built from 15 residues. Per germline, CDR1 SGHRS and CDR2 YFSETQ. V shed 4 bases and J 5 bases; nucleotides not matched to a gene: 8. This chain's CDR3 is CASSAQGDRTGELFF. The CDR3 DNA sequence: TGCGCCAGCAGCGCGCAGGGGGATAGAACCGGGGAGCTGTTTTTT. The entire variable domain, with the rest obtained from reference TRBV5-1 and TRBJ2-2, is as follows: KAGVTQTPRYLIKTRGQQVTLSCSPISGHRSVSWYQQTPGQGLQFLFEYFSETQRNKGNFPGRFSGRQFSNSRSEMNVSTLELGDSALYLCASSAQGDRTGELFFGEGSRLTVL.

The rearrangement uses TRBV2 and TRBJ2-7; D may be TRBD2 (6 bases). The CDR3 totals 14 residues. Trimming shortened V by 2 bases and J by 6 bases, and 14 bases separated the two germline ends. From germline, CDR1 is SNHLY and CDR2 FYNNEI. The CDR3 DNA follows: TGTGCCAGCAGTGAAATGACTAGAAGGGGCGAGCAGTACTTC. The encoded protein is CASSEMTRRGEQYF. Using reference TRBV2 and TRBJ2-7 for the parts outside the CDR3, the full variable domain is EPEVTQTPSHQVTQMGQEVILRCVPISNHLYFYWYRQILGQKVEFLVSFYNNEISEKSEIFDDQFSVERPDGSNFTLKIRSTKLEDSAMYFCASSEMTRRGEQYFGPGTRLTVT.

This clone was observed once. J is TRBJ1-5 and V is TRBV5-5; 7 nucleotides match TRBD1. Germline CDR1 is SGHKS and CDR2 is YYEKEE (reference sequence). This CDR3 is 15 amino acids long. Trimming at V came to 4 bases and at J to 7 bases, leaving 11 bases not matched to a gene. The CDR3 spells CASSLAAGGGQPQHF. CDR3 DNA sequence: TGTGCCAGCAGCCTCGCCGCAGGGGGAGGGCAGCCCCAGCATTTT. Together with reference TRBV5-5 and TRBJ1-5, the CDR3 gives the full variable domain: DAGVTQSPTHLIKTRGQQVTLRCSPISGHKSVSWYQQVLGQGPQFIFQYYEKEERGRGNFPDRFSARQFPNYSSELNVNALLLGDSALYLCASSLAAGGGQPQHFGDGTRLSIL.

V is TRBV28 and J is TRBJ2-5; possibly TRBD1 for D (6 bases). CDR1 is MDHEN, CDR2 SYDVKM, per germline. Trimming cost V 6 bases and J 5 bases, with 19 bases left between them. This CDR3 contains 15 residues. The CDR3 loop is CASSHTEQGSETQYF. Here the CDR3 DNA reads TGTGCCAGCAGCCATACCGAACAGGGCTCGGAGACCCAGTACTTC.

The CDR3 here is CASSPGVWDRGLQGANVLTF. The CDR3 nucleotides read TGTGCCAGCAGCCCCGGGGTTTGGGACAGAGGATTGCAAGGGGCCAACGTCCTGACTTTC. The rearrangement joins TRBV7-7 to TRBJ2-6; TRBD1 aligns across 7 bases. Germline values: CDR1 SSHAT, CDR2 FNYEAQ (reference sequence). The CDR3 length is 20 residues. After removal of 5 bases from V and 4 bases from J, the junction contained 20 bases not matched to a gene.

This chain uses TRBV27 with TRBJ2-1; weak D call: TRBD2 (6 bases). Germline CDR1 is MNHEY and CDR2 is SMNVEV (reference sequence). V lost 6 bases, J lost 0 bases, and 15 bases lay in between. The CDR3 spans 16 residues. CDR3 sequence reads: CASRARGPSSYNEQFF. The CDR3 DNA is TGTGCCAGCAGGGCGCGGGGACCAAGCTCCTACAATGAGCAGTTCTTC.

V gene TRBV4-1 combines with J gene TRBJ2-5; D is uncertain. The germline gives CDR1 MGHRA, CDR2 YSYEKL. The CDR3 is made up of 13 amino acids. Between the trimmed V and J ends, which lost 1 base and 3 bases, there was a span of 6 bases. The DNA for the CDR3 is TGCGCCAGCAGCCAAGCCATGAAAGAGACCCAGTACTTC. It is translated as CASSQAMKETQYF.

This chain uses TRBV7-2 with TRBJ2-1; D possibly corresponds to TRBD1 (5 bases). CDR1 is SGHTA and CDR2 is FQGNSA in the germline V gene. The V end was cut by 2 bases, the J end by 4 bases, with 6 bases between. The CDR3 is 13 amino acids. CDR3 in amino acids: CASSLNRYNEQFF. For the CDR3, the DNA is TGTGCCAGCAGCTTAAACAGGTACAATGAGCAGTTCTTC.

The chain joins TRBV19 to TRBJ2-1, with D maybe TRBD1 (7 bases). Germline CDR1 and CDR2: LNHDA and SQIVND (reference sequence). With 7 bases removed from V and 7 bases from J, the gap between germline ends came to 17 bases. CDR3 size: 14 residues. CDR3 nucleotides: TGTGCCAGTACCAGGGACTCAGGGGGGAATGAGCAGTTCTTC. This translates into CASTRDSGGNEQFF.